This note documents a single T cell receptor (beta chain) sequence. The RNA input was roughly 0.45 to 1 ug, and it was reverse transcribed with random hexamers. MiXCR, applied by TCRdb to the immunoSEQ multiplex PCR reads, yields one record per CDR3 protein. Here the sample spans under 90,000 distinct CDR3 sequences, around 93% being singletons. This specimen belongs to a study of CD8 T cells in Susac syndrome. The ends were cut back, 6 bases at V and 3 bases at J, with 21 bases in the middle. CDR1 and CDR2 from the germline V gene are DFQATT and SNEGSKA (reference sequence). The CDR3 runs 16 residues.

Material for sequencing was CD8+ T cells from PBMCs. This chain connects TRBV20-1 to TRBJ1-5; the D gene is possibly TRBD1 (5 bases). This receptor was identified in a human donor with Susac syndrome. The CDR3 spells CSAQGGGGHSNQPQHF. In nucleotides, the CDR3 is TGCAGTGCCCAAGGCGGGGGAGGCCATTCCAATCAGCCCCAGCATTTT.